This T cell receptor beta chain was identified during a study of graft-versus-host responses after intestinal transplantation. Overall study context: All recipients were given anti-thymocyte globulin induction, and tacrolimus and steroids were then administered for three to four years.

Concerning this clone: No antigen is known for it.

Clones were sequenced by immunoSEQ multiplex PCR, and TCRdb holds only the in-frame ones, with some missing. The data contain about 88,000 clones, around 93% of them singletons. Germline lookup yields CDR1 GTSNPN and CDR2 SVGIG (reference sequence). Trimming took 1 base from V and 4 from J, leaving 5 bases between them. The CDR3 sequence is 12 residues long. Points from the study as a whole: High graft-versus-host to host-versus-graft clonal ratios were found in allografts of patients who had graft-donor T cell macrochimerism. Marrow from the recipient contained GvH clones, some of which had appeared first in ileum or blood.

The source material was unstimulated CD4+ T cells sorted from spleen or lymph node cells, sampled before transplant. The clonotype comes from a human donor who was the organ donor for an intestinal transplant. This chain uses TRBV30 with TRBJ1-3, with D maybe TRBD1 (5 bases). Written as DNA, the CDR3 is TGTGCCTGGAGTGGGACAGGAAACACCATATATTTT. This translates into CAWSGTGNTIYF.